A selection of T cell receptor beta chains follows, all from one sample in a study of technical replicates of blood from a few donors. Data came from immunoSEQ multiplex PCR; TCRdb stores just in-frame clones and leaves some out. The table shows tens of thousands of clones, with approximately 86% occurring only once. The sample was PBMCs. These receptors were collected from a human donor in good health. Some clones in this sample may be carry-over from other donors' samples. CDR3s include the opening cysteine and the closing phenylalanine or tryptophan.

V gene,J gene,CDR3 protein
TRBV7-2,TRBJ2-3,CASSQQADTQYF
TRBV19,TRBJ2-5,CASSAQGAVETQYF
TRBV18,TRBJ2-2,CASSPILAAAANTGELFF
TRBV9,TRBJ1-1,CASSVAPRANNTEAFF
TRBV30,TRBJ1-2,CAYATPASGDYGYTF
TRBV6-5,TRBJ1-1,CASSSPDRGRWTEAFF
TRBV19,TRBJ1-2,CASSTRIWGGRYGYTF
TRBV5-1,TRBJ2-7,CASSPPQRETFEQYF
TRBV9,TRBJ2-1,CASSDTSGGLNEQFF
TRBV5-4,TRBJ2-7,CASSPTLGTGFYEQYF
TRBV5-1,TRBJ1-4,CASAPGTGDEKLFF
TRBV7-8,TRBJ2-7,CASSRGTGRPGEQYF
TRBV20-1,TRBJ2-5,CSAGTSETQYF
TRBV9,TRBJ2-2,CASSRPGLAGDTGELFF
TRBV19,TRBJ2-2,CASGGTSGYGELFF
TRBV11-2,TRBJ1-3,CASSDRTGNTIYF
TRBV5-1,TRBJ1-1,CASSLAGDPNTEAFF
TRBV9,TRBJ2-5,CASSGSGGAFETQYF
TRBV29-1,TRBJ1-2,CSVYLESGYTF
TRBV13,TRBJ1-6,CASSSGSSYNSPLHF
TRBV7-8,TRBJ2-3,CASSLLGGAITDTQYF
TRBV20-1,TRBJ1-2,CSASAFAGYTF
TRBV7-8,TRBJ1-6,CASSLSQAGARSPLHF
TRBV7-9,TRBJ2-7,CASSTDAGAGEQYF
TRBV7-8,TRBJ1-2,CASSLGGAGYGYTF
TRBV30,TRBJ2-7,CAWSVGGSVEQYF
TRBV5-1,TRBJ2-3,CASSYAGGPVDTQYF
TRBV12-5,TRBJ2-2,CASGPTGRELFF
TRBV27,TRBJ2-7,CASSLLGGREQYF
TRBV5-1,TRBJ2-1,CASSTIYWTSGVREQFF
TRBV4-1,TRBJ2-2,CASSQGGLQQGAGSGELFF